This passage covers 24 T cell receptor beta chains from one sample sequenced in a study of radiation and T cells in renal cell carcinoma. Time point described: blood 4 weeks post-SBRT, at nephrectomy. The treatment was: 15 Gy SBRT to primary tumor, nephrectomy 4 weeks later. Here immunoSEQ multiplex PCR was the method, and the copy in TCRdb shows in-frame clones only, minus some. The table records around 100,000 clones, more than 65% of them present only once. The sample was blood, taken from a patient whose treatment included radiotherapy and nephrectomy. The origin of the receptors is a man aged 55-75 years with renal cell carcinoma.

V and J are TRBV6-5 and TRBJ2-7; 9 bases map to TRBD1. The CDR3 consists of 16 residues. Per the germline V gene, CDR1 is MNHEY and CDR2 is SVGAGI. V lost 2 bases to trimming and J lost 4 bases; unmatched junction nucleotides: 9. The CDR3 nucleotides read TGTGCCAGCAGTTACCGACCACCGGGACAGGGTTACGAGCAGTACTTC. Protein product: CASSYRPPGQGYEQYF.

V gene TRBV10-2 combines with J gene TRBJ2-1, with D possibly being TRBD1 or TRBD2 (5 bases each). V shed 5 bases and J shed 6 bases, with 14 bases lying between them. This CDR3 spans 14 amino acids. The germline CDR1 and CDR2 sequences are WSHSY and SAAADI. This CDR3 is CASSRGRAPNEQFF. CDR3 sequence (DNA): TGCGCCAGCAGTCGGGGACGAGCCCCCAATGAGCAGTTCTTC.

The CDR3 DNA reads TGTGCCAGCAGCTTAGGCAGGGGTTCCGGGGAGCTGTTTTTT. Protein sequence: CASSLGRGSGELFF. The chain joins TRBV7-2 to TRBJ2-2, with D possibly matching TRBD1 (6 bases). V lost 1 base and J 6 bases, leaving 9 bases between the germline ends. From germline, CDR1 is SGHTA and CDR2 FQGNSA. This CDR3 spans 14 amino acids.

The count of this clone is one. V gene TRBV6-1 combines with J gene TRBJ1-3; D not certain. CDR3 length: 11 residues. Per germline, CDR1 MNHNS and CDR2 SASEGT. V lost 6 bases, J lost 11 bases, and 11 bases lay in between. For the CDR3, the DNA is TGTGCCAGCAGCGGACCCCGGCCCATATATTTT. It yields the protein CASSGPRPIYF.

J is TRBJ2-5 and V is TRBV5-1, with 7 bases matching TRBD2. Germline assignment: CDR1 SGHRS and CDR2 YFSETQ. V was pared by 6 bases and J by 1 base, with 9 bases of the junction left unmatched. The CDR3 totals 15 residues. This CDR3 reads CASTPLGGTQETQYF. DNA for the CDR3: TGCGCCAGCACACCCCTGGGAGGGACCCAAGAGACCCAGTACTTC.

This clone came up a few times. The chain employs TRBV7-2 and TRBJ2-1, with 9 positions matching TRBD1. After removal of 8 bases from V and 7 bases from J, the junction contained 9 bases not matched to a gene. This CDR3 has 14 residues. The germline gives CDR1 SGHTA, CDR2 FQGNSA. Written as DNA, the CDR3 is TGTGCCAGCCGGGGCGCCGGGACAGGGAATGAGCAGTTCTTC. Residues: CASRGAGTGNEQFF.

V usage is TRBV5-1 and J usage is TRBJ1-3; D is unclear. Trimming left V 6 bases short and J 0 bases short, with 13 bases between. The CDR3 covers 15 residues. Germline V gene data show CDR1 as SGHRS and CDR2 as YFSETQ. CDR3 sequence: CASIPWTDSGNTIYF. The CDR3 nucleotides read TGCGCCAGCATCCCTTGGACGGACTCTGGAAACACCATATATTTT.

The gene calls are TRBV19 and TRBJ2-1; D remains ambiguous. V dropped 3 bases and J dropped 3 bases, with 3 bases sitting between them. CDR3 size: 12 residues. Germline V lookup: CDR1 LNHDA, CDR2 SQIVND (reference sequence). The CDR3 sequence is CASSISYNEQFF. CDR3 DNA sequence: TGTGCCAGTAGTATCAGCTACAATGAGCAGTTCTTC.

The chain recombines TRBV27 with TRBJ2-5; TRBD2 agrees at 10 bases. From germline, CDR1 is MNHEY and CDR2 SMNVEV (reference sequence). The CDR3 is 15 residues long. The junction had 6 bases not matched to a gene; V was cut back by 5 bases and J by 3 bases. The CDR3 DNA sequence: TGTGCCAGCAGTCCCGTAGCGGGAGGCGAAGAGACCCAGTACTTC. Translating it yields CASSPVAGGEETQYF.

The chain links TRBV5-4 to TRBJ2-2; D unresolved. The CDR3 is made up of 13 amino acids. Germline lookup yields CDR1 SGHNT and CDR2 YYREEE (reference sequence). V lost 1 base and J 1 base, leaving 2 bases between the germline ends. CDR3 coding DNA: TGTGCCAGCAGCTTGCGGAACACCGGGGAGCTGTTTTTT. It translates to CASSLRNTGELFF. The whole variable domain, filled in from reference TRBV5-4 and TRBJ2-2, reads ETGVTQSPTHLIKTRGQQVTLRCSSQSGHNTVSWYQQALGQGPQFIFQYYREEENGRGNFPPRFSGLQFPNYSSELNVNALELDDSALYLCASSLRNTGELFFGEGSRLTVL.

The chain is built from TRBV18 and TRBJ2-1, with 9 positions matching TRBD2. This CDR3 comprises 16 residues. Germline CDR1 is KGHSH and CDR2 is LQKENI. The junction had 10 bases not matched to a gene; V was cut back by 1 base and J by 9 bases. Here the CDR3 DNA reads TGTGCCAGCTCACCACGGGATAGCGGGAGACGGGTTGAGCAGTTCTTC. As protein: CASSPRDSGRRVEQFF. Together with reference TRBV18 and TRBJ2-1, the CDR3 gives the full variable domain: NAGVMQNPRHLVRRRGQEARLRCSPMKGHSHVYWYRQLPEEGLKFMVYLQKENIIDESGMPKERFSAEFPKEGPSILRIQQVVRGDSAAYFCASSPRDSGRRVEQFFGPGTRLTVL.

The V and J genes are TRBV28 and TRBJ1-1; D perhaps matches TRBD1 (5 bases). Germline V CDR1 and CDR2: MDHEN, SYDVKM. Trimming left V 5 bases short and J 1 base short, with 17 bases between. The length of the CDR3 is 16 residues. CDR3 DNA: TGTGCCAGCAGTCCCGCGAGGATGGGGACGAACACTGAAGCTTTCTTT. This translates into CASSPARMGTNTEAFF.

The chain combines TRBV11-2 with TRBJ2-7; no firm D call. This CDR3 has 15 residues. CDR1 is SGHAT, CDR2 FQNNGV, per germline. The germline V and J ends were trimmed by 5 bases and 2 bases, with 16 bases remaining between them. For the CDR3, the DNA is TGTGCCAGCAGCATTTCCCCAGAATGGGCCTACGAGCAGTACTTC. Translation gives CASSISPEWAYEQYF.

J is TRBJ2-7 and V is TRBV7-2; D is unclear. This CDR3 has 10 residues. Germline CDR1 is SGHTA and CDR2 is FQGNSA. V was shortened by 8 bases and J by 6 bases, with 8 bases between the two germline ends. Here the CDR3 DNA reads TGTGCCAGCGGGTCTATCGAGCAGTACTTC. It encodes CASGSIEQYF.

CDR3 loop: CASSDRGTPPWDTQYF. CDR3 DNA: TGTGCCAGCAGTGACCGAGGGACCCCCCCATGGGATACGCAGTATTTT. The rearrangement links TRBV2 to TRBJ2-3; D tentatively reads TRBD1 or TRBD2 (5 bases each). Germline V gene lookup returns CDR1 SNHLY and CDR2 FYNNEI. CDR3 size: 16 residues. The germline V and J ends were trimmed by 3 bases and 6 bases, with 19 bases remaining between them.

This clone was counted between two and nine times. The genes are TRBV7-2 and TRBJ1-2; D uncertain. The CDR3 loop spans 14 amino acids. Trimming shortened V by 5 bases and J by 0 bases, and 10 bases separated the two germline ends. Germline V gene data show CDR1 as SGHTA and CDR2 as FQGNSA. CDR3 DNA: TGTGCCAGCAGCCCGGCCTTAGCTAACTATGGCTACACCTTC. Translation: CASSPALANYGYTF.

V is TRBV19 and J is TRBJ1-2; 10 bases map to TRBD1. The CDR3 consists of 15 residues. Germline V gene data show CDR1 as LNHDA and CDR2 as SQIVND (reference sequence). The V gene end was trimmed by 4 bases and the J gene end by 3 bases; junction bases not matched to a gene: 5. CDR3 protein: CASSTRTGGDYGYTF. The CDR3 DNA reads TGTGCCAGTAGTACCCGGACAGGGGGAGACTATGGCTACACCTTC.

This chain links TRBV18 with TRBJ1-5; D perhaps matches TRBD1 (6 bases). Germline V gene data show CDR1 as KGHSH and CDR2 as LQKENI. Trimming removed 2 bases from V and 4 bases from J, with 15 bases in between. The CDR3 is 16 residues long. The CDR3 sequence is CASSPLPGAKNQPQHF. As DNA, the CDR3 is TGTGCCAGCTCACCATTACCAGGGGCTAAGAATCAGCCCCAGCATTTT.

The V and J genes are TRBV11-2 and TRBJ2-3; D is ambiguous. V lost 2 bases to trimming and J lost 4 bases, with 7 bases between them. The CDR3 spans 13 residues. Germline V gene lookup returns CDR1 SGHAT and CDR2 FQNNGV. In nucleotides, the CDR3 is TGTGCCAGCAGCTTAAAACCGCCAGATACGCAGTATTTT. This codes for CASSLKPPDTQYF.

The chain couples TRBV18 to TRBJ1-3; no firm D call. V lost 2 bases and J 2 bases, leaving 13 bases between the germline ends. The CDR3 is made up of 16 amino acids. CDR1 KGHSH and CDR2 LQKENI come from the germline V gene. CDR3 region: CASSPDARVTGNTIYF. CDR3 DNA sequence: TGTGCCAGCTCACCAGATGCCAGAGTGACTGGAAACACCATATATTTT.

J is TRBJ2-5 and V is TRBV5-6; weak D call: TRBD1 (8 bases). V was trimmed by 4 bases and J by 5 bases, leaving 18 bases between them. Germline V gene sequence: CDR1 SGHDT, CDR2 YYEEEE. The CDR3 extends over 15 amino acids. As DNA, the CDR3 is TGTGCCAGCAGCCCGCGGACAGGGCGGGGGGAGACCCAGTACTTC. Translation: CASSPRTGRGETQYF.

The CDR3 DNA follows: TGTGCCAGCAGCGAAGTCATATTGTCTGGGGCCAACGTCCTGACTTTC. Its protein product is CASSEVILSGANVLTF. V usage is TRBV11-2 and J usage is TRBJ2-6; D uncertain. Germline CDR1 reads SGHAT; CDR2 reads FQNNGV. The CDR3 loop spans 16 amino acids. The V gene lost 5 bases and the J gene lost 1 base, with 12 bases spanning the gap.

The V gene is TRBV7-9, the J gene TRBJ2-7, with a weak D call TRBD1 (5 bases). CDR3 length equals 16 residues. Trimming took off 5 bases at V and 6 bases at J, with 23 bases between the two ends. Germline V gene lookup returns CDR1 SEHNR and CDR2 FQNEAQ (reference sequence). For the CDR3, the DNA is TGTGCCAGCAGCGACCGACGGACAAGGGTTGACGGCGAGCAGTACTTC. Its translation: CASSDRRTRVDGEQYF.

The V call is TRBV5-1, the J call TRBJ2-7; the match to TRBD1 covers 9 bases. Germline lookup yields CDR1 SGHRS and CDR2 YFSETQ. V shed 0 bases and J 5 bases; nucleotides not matched to a gene: 9. There are 16 residues in the CDR3. The CDR3 DNA follows: TGCGCCAGCAGCTTGGCGTTGGGACAGGGAGGCAACGAGCAGTACTTC. Protein: CASSLALGQGGNEQYF.